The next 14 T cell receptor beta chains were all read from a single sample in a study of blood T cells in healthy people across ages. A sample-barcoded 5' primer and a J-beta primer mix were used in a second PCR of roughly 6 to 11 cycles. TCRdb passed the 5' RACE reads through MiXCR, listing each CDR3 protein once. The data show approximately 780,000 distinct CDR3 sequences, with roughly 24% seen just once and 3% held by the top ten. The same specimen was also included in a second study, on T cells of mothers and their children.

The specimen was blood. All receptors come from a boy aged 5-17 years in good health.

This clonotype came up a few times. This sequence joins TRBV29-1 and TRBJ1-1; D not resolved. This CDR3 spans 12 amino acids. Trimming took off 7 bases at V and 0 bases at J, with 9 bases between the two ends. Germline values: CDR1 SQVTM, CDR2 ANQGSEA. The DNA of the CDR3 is TGCAGCGGCGGACGTATGAACACTGAAGCTTTCTTT. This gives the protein CSGGRMNTEAFF.

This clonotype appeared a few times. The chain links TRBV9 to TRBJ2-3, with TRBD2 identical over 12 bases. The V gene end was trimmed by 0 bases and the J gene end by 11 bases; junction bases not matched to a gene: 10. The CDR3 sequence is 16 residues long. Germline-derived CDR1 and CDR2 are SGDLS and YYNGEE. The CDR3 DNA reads TGTGCCAGCAGCGTAGCACTAGCGGGGGGCCCTAAACTGCAGTATTTT. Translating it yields CASSVALAGGPKLQYF.

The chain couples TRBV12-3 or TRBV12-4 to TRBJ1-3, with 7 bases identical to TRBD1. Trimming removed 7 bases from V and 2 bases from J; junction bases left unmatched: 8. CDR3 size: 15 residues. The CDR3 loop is CASTLDQGAGNTIYF. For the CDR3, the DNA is TGTGCCAGCACTCTAGATCAGGGGGCTGGAAACACCATATATTTT.

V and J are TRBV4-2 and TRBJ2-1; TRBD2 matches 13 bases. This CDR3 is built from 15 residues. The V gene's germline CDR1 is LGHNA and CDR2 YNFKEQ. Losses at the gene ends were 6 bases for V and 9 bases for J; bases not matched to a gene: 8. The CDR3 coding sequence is TGTGCCAGCAGTCACGGACTAGCGGGGGTTGGTGAGCAGTTCTTC. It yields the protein CASSHGLAGVGEQFF.

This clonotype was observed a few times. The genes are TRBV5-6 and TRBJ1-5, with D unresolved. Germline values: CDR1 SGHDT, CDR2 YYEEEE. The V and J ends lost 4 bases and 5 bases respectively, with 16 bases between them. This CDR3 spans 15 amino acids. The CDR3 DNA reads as TGTGCCAGCAGCCTTTGGTGGGCGGTAGATCAGCCCCAGCATTTT. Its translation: CASSLWWAVDQPQHF.

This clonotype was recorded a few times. The CDR3 coding sequence is TGTGCCAGCACCCCGATCCGGTTAAGGACCCAGAACACTGAAGCTTTCTTT. Protein product: CASTPIRLRTQNTEAFF. The chain combines TRBV28 with TRBJ1-1; D gene ambiguous. Per germline, CDR1 MDHEN and CDR2 SYDVKM. V was pared by 7 bases and J by 1 base, with 22 bases between. CDR3 length: 17 amino acids.

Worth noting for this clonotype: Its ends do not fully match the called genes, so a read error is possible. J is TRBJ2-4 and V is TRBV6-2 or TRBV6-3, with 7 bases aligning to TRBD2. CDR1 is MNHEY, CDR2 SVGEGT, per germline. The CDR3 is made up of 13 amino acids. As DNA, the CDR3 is TGTGCCAGCAGTCGGATAGCGGGTTACATTCAGTGCTTC. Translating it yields CASSRIAGYIQCF.

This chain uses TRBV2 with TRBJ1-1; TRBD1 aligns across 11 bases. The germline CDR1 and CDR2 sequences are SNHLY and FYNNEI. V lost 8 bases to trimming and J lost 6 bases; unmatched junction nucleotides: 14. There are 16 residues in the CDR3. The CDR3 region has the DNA TGTGCCAGCGGGAGGACAGGGGGCGCCTCATTCCCTGAAGCTTTCTTT. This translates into CASGRTGGASFPEAFF.

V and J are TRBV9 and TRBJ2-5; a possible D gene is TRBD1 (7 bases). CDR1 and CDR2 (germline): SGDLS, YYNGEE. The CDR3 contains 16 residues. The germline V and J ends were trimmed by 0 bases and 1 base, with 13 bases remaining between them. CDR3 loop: CASSVDAGGIQETQYF. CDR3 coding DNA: TGTGCCAGCAGCGTAGATGCAGGGGGGATCCAAGAGACCCAGTACTTC.

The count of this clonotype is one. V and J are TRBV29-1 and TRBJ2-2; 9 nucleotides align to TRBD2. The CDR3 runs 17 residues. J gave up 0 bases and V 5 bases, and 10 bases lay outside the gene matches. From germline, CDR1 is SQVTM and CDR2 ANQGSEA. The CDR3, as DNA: TGCAGCGTTAGAAGGAGCGGCGGGGGGGCGAACACCGGGGAGCTGTTTTTT. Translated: CSVRRSGGGANTGELFF.

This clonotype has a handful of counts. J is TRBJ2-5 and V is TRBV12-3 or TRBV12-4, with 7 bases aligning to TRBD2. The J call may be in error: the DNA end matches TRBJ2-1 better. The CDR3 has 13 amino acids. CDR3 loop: CASRTLAHDEQFF. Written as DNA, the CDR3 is TGTGCCAGCAGGACACTAGCGCATGATGAGCAGTTCTTC.

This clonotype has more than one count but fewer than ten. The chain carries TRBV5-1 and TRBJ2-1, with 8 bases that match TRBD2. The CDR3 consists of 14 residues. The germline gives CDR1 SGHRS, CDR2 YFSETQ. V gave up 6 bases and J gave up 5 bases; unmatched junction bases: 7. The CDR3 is CASNFAGGNNEQFF. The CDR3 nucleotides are TGCGCCAGCAATTTTGCGGGGGGAAACAATGAGCAGTTCTTC. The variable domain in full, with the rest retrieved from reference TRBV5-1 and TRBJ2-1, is KAGVTQTPRYLIKTRGQQVTLSCSPISGHRSVSWYQQTPGQGLQFLFEYFSETQRNKGNFPGRFSGRQFSNSRSEMNVSTLELGDSALYLCASNFAGGNNEQFFGPGTRLTVL.

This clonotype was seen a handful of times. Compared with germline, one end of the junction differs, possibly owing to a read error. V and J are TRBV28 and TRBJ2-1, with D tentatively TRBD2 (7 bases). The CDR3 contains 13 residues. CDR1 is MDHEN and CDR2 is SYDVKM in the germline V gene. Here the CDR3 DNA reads TGTGCCACCAGTGGGGGGGCGGTTAATGAGCAGTTCTTC. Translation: CATSGGAVNEQFF.

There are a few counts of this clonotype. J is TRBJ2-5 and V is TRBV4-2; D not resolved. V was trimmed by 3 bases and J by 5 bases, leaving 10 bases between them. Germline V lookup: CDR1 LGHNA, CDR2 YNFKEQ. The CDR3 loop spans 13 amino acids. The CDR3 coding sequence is TGTGCCAGCAGCCATGGGTTTCGGGAGACCCAGTACTTC. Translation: CASSHGFRETQYF.